The entry that follows covers one T cell receptor (beta chain) sequence. Its specificity is not known. The data belong to a study of CD8 T cells in Susac syndrome. RNA was extracted with the RNeasy kit, and a quantity of roughly 0.5 to 1 ug was reverse transcribed using random hexamers. TCRdb itself ran the immunoSEQ multiplex PCR reads through MiXCR, one entry per CDR3 protein. The sample records 180,000 or so distinct CDR3 sequences, over 85% being singletons. Findings and caveats of the study: That the number of individuals in its TCR sequencing and HLA analysis was relatively small was acknowledged by the study.

V was trimmed by 0 bases and J by 3 bases, leaving 3 bases between them. CDR3 length equals 12 residues. Sequencing of TCR beta was performed on blood CD8+ and CD4+ T cells. Negative isolation was used for CD8+ and CD4+ T cells and FACS enrichment for TEMRA cells. The origin of this receptor is a human donor in good health. This sequence joins TRBV12-3 or TRBV12-4 and TRBJ2-7; D remains ambiguous. Sequenced: CD4+ T cells from PBMCs. CDR3 DNA sequence: TGTGCCAGCAGTTTAGCGTTCTACGAGCAGTACTTC. This sequence encodes CASSLAFYEQYF.